This TCR beta chain appears in the sequencing data of a study of siplizumab effects on memory and regulatory T cells. The CDR3 contains 16 residues. Trimming took 1 base from V and 9 from J; bases not matched to a gene: 10. CDR1 KGHSH and CDR2 LQKENI come from the germline V gene. Here immunoSEQ multiplex PCR was the method, and the copy in TCRdb shows in-frame clones only, minus some. The table lists 100,000 or so clones, roughly 91% of them singletons. The chain combines TRBV18 with TRBJ2-1; TRBD2 aligns across 9 bases. This clonotype was sampled from a human donor in good health. The sample was CD4+ T cells sorted from blood. The CDR3 DNA reads TGTGCCAGCTCACCACTCCCTAGCGGGGCTGGGGGTGAGCAGTTCTTC. Protein sequence: CASSPLPSGAGGEQFF.